The 18 T cell receptor beta chains below come from one sample, sequenced in a study of blood T cell repertoires in COVID-19. Data came from immunoSEQ multiplex PCR; TCRdb stores just in-frame clones and leaves some out. The sample yields under 200,000 clones, approximately 84% seen once. Sequencing was performed on peripheral blood. These receptors were taken from a man aged 18 to 35 with active or convalescent COVID-19.

V usage is TRBV2 and J usage is TRBJ1-5, with 9 bases lining up with TRBD1. Germline-derived CDR1 and CDR2 are SNHLY and FYNNEI. With 6 bases clipped from V and 3 bases from J, the junction kept 3 bases outside the gene matches. The CDR3 extends over 14 amino acids. In nucleotides, the CDR3 is TGTGCCAGCAGGGTACAGGGGGCCAATCAGCCCCAGCATTTT. Translating it yields CASRVQGANQPQHF. Together with reference TRBV2 and TRBJ1-5, the CDR3 gives the full variable domain: EPEVTQTPSHQVTQMGQEVILRCVPISNHLYFYWYRQILGQKVEFLVSFYNNEISEKSEIFDDQFSVERPDGSNFTLKIRSTKLEDSAMYFCASRVQGANQPQHFGDGTRLSIL.

This clone was seen only a few times. The V call is TRBV6-5, the J call TRBJ1-2, with 11 bases fitting TRBD1. Per the germline V gene, CDR1 is MNHEY and CDR2 is SVGAGI. CDR3 length: 14 amino acids. Germline trimming cut 8 bases from V and 8 bases from J; bases unmatched to any gene: 10. The CDR3: CASGSGQGVRGYTF. The CDR3 DNA reads TGTGCCAGCGGATCGGGACAGGGGGTTCGAGGCTACACCTTC.

Written as DNA, the CDR3 is TGTGCCAGCAGCTCGTCGGGGGATTGGAAACTGTTTTTT. Translated: CASSSSGDWKLFF. This chain joins TRBV7-9 and TRBJ1-4, with D maybe TRBD1 (5 bases). V was clipped by 4 bases and J by 11 bases, with 14 bases between them. The germline V gene encodes CDR1 SEHNR and CDR2 FQNEAQ (reference sequence). The CDR3 contains 13 residues.

The V gene is TRBV18, the J gene TRBJ2-7; no clear D gene. From germline, CDR1 is KGHSH and CDR2 LQKENI. V was cut by 4 bases and J by 0 bases, with 10 bases left in between. CDR3 length: 14 amino acids. The chain's CDR3 is CASSHTHSSYEQYF. The CDR3 DNA is TGTGCCAGCTCACATACTCACAGCTCCTACGAGCAGTACTTC.

The chain employs TRBV5-6 and TRBJ2-7; weak D call: TRBD1 (5 bases). Trimming took off 1 base at V and 2 bases at J, with 7 bases between the two ends. CDR3 length equals 13 residues. Germline lookup yields CDR1 SGHDT and CDR2 YYEEEE. The CDR3 reads CASSLSGPYEQYF. The CDR3 nucleotides read TGTGCCAGCAGCTTGTCAGGGCCCTACGAGCAGTACTTC.

This CDR3 reads CASSLGGSYNQPQHF. Written as DNA, the CDR3 is TGTGCCAGCAGTTTAGGAGGCAGCTACAATCAGCCCCAGCATTTT. The V and J genes are TRBV27 and TRBJ1-5; D is unresolved. Germline V gene lookup returns CDR1 MNHEY and CDR2 SMNVEV (reference sequence). V shed 2 bases and J shed 3 bases, with 11 bases lying between them. This CDR3 has 15 residues.

This chain joins TRBV6-6 and TRBJ1-3; tentative D call: TRBD1 (6 bases). This CDR3 comprises 14 residues. With 5 bases removed from V and 2 bases from J, the gap between germline ends came to 10 bases. Germline CDR1 and CDR2: MNHNY and SVGAGI (reference sequence). CDR3 protein: CASSNQGTGNTIYF. The CDR3 DNA reads as TGTGCCAGCAGTAACCAGGGGACTGGAAACACCATATATTTT.

This chain connects TRBV7-9 to TRBJ1-4; 7 bases align to TRBD1. With 2 bases clipped from V and 1 base from J, the junction kept 4 bases outside the gene matches. Looked up from germline, CDR1 is SEHNR and CDR2 is FQNEAQ (reference sequence). This CDR3 is built from 16 residues. The CDR3 here is CASSLKGAQTNEKLFF. For the CDR3, the DNA is TGTGCCAGCAGCTTAAAGGGGGCTCAAACTAATGAAAAACTGTTTTTT. The whole variable domain, remainder taken from reference TRBV7-9 and TRBJ1-4, is DTGVSQNPRHKITKRGQNVTFRCDPISEHNRLYWYRQTLGQGPEFLTYFQNEAQLEKSRLLSDRFSAERPKGSFSTLEIQRTEQGDSAMYLCASSLKGAQTNEKLFFGSGTQLSVL.

This chain uses TRBV19 with TRBJ1-1; no clear D gene. This CDR3 contains 14 residues. Germline assignment: CDR1 LNHDA and CDR2 SQIVND (reference sequence). Trimming stripped 5 bases from V and 1 base from J, with 11 bases between. The CDR3 sequence is CASSRRRRNTEAFF. The CDR3 bases are TGTGCCAGTAGTCGGCGGCGGAGGAACACTGAAGCTTTCTTT.

This chain joins TRBV7-2 and TRBJ1-3; no firm D call. CDR3 size: 16 residues. Germline V gene lookup returns CDR1 SGHTA and CDR2 FQGNSA. Trimming removed 5 bases from V and 0 bases from J, with 14 bases in between. In DNA, the CDR3 is TGTGCCAGCAGCGACCAACCAGGCAGCTCTGGAAACACCATATATTTT. This codes for CASSDQPGSSGNTIYF.

This clone was detected a few times. The chain joins TRBV9 to TRBJ1-3; maybe TRBD1 (5 bases). CDR1 and CDR2 from the germline V gene are SGDLS and YYNGEE. The germline V and J ends were trimmed by 4 bases and 2 bases, with 10 bases remaining between them. CDR3 size: 14 residues. The CDR3 loop reads CASSMTVAGNTIYF. CDR3 coding DNA: TGTGCCAGCAGCATGACAGTTGCTGGAAACACCATATATTTT.

The chain is built from TRBV19 and TRBJ2-1; D is possibly TRBD1 (5 bases). Trimming removed 7 bases from V and 9 bases from J, with 19 bases in between. CDR1 is LNHDA and CDR2 is SQIVND in the germline V gene (reference sequence). This CDR3 spans 14 amino acids. CDR3 DNA: TGTGCCAGTACCCGCGAGTTCAGGGCCGGTGAGCAGTTCTTC. The encoded protein is CASTREFRAGEQFF.

This chain joins TRBV29-1 and TRBJ2-2; TRBD2 aligns across 10 bases. The CDR3 sequence is 15 residues long. CDR1 is SQVTM and CDR2 is ANQGSEA in the germline V gene. The V gene end was trimmed by 3 bases and the J gene end by 4 bases; junction bases not matched to a gene: 5. The CDR3 loop is CSVEASGSITGELFF. The CDR3 region has the DNA TGCAGCGTTGAGGCTAGCGGGAGTATCACCGGGGAGCTGTTTTTT.

The chain uses TRBV10-3 and TRBJ1-1, with D hard to call. Germline V lookup: CDR1 ENHRY, CDR2 SYGVKD. V shed 4 bases and J shed 5 bases, with 11 bases lying between them. This CDR3 has 13 residues. CDR3 in DNA: TGTGCCATCAGTGTCTCCCCCGGGACTGAAGCTTTCTTT. This translates into CAISVSPGTEAFF.

This sequence joins TRBV28 and TRBJ1-2; D is possibly TRBD1 (6 bases). The V end lost 6 bases, the J end lost 2 bases, and 19 bases lay between the germline ends. Germline V CDR1 and CDR2: MDHEN, SYDVKM. The CDR3 loop spans 16 amino acids. The CDR3 DNA follows: TGTGCCAGCAGCCGCTTGGAAAGGGGGGGGAACTATGGCTACACCTTC. Translation: CASSRLERGGNYGYTF.

This rearrangement joins TRBV6-5 to TRBJ1-2; D is ambiguous. The ends were cut back, 6 bases at V and 6 bases at J, with 14 bases in the middle. Germline values: CDR1 MNHEY, CDR2 SVGAGI. CDR3 length: 13 amino acids. The CDR3: CASSRNSVDGYTF. The CDR3 bases are TGTGCCAGCAGCCGAAACAGTGTCGATGGCTACACCTTC.

This chain connects TRBV11-2 to TRBJ2-5, with 8 positions matching TRBD2. Germline CDR1 and CDR2: SGHAT and FQNNGV. Trimming took 5 bases from V and 5 from J; bases not matched to a gene: 7. The CDR3 has 14 amino acids. CDR3 region: CASSPRGGLETQYF. CDR3 sequence (DNA): TGTGCCAGCAGCCCACGGGGGGGCCTTGAGACCCAGTACTTC.

The V gene is TRBV5-1, the J gene TRBJ1-1, with 7 bases fitting TRBD1. The junction had 3 bases not matched to a gene; V was cut back by 3 bases and J by 1 base. CDR1 SGHRS and CDR2 YFSETQ come from the germline V gene. This CDR3 spans 14 amino acids. The CDR3, as DNA: TGCGCCAGCAGCTCGGGACAGTCGAACACTGAAGCTTTCTTT. Translated: CASSSGQSNTEAFF.